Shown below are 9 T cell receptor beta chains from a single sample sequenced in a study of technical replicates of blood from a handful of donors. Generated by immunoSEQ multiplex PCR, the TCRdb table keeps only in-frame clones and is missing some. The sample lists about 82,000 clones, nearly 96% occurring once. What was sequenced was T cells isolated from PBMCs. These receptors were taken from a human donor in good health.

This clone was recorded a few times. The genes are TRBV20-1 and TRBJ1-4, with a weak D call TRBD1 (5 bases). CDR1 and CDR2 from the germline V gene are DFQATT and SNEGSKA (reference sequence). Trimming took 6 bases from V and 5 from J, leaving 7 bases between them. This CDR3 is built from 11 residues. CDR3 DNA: TGCAGTGCCAGGGCGAATGAAAAACTGTTTTTT. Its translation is CSARANEKLFF.

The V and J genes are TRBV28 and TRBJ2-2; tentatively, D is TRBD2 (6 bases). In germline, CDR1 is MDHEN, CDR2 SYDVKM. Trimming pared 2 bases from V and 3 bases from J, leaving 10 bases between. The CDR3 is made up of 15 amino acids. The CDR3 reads CASSLGRDYTGELFF. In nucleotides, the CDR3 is TGTGCCAGCAGTTTAGGGCGGGATTACACCGGGGAGCTGTTTTTT.

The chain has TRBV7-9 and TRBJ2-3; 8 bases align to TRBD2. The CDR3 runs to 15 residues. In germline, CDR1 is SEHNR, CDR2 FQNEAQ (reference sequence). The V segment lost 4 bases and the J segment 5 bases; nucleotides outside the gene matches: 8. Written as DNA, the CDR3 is TGTGCCAGCAGCTGGAAGCGGGAGAGTATAGATACGCAGTATTTT. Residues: CASSWKRESIDTQYF.

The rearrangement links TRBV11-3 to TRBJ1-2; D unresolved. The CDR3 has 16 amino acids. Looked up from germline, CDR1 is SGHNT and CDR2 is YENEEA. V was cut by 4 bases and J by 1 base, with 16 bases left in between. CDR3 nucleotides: TGTGCCAGCAGCTCCCCGGGGAGTCCACATAACTATGGCTACACCTTC. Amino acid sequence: CASSSPGSPHNYGYTF.

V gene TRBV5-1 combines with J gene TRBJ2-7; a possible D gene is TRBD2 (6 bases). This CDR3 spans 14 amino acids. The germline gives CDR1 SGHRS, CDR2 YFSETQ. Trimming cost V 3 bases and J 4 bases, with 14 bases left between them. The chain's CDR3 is CASSSGLSEYEQYF. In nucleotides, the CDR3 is TGCGCCAGCAGCTCGGGACTGAGCGAATACGAGCAGTACTTC.

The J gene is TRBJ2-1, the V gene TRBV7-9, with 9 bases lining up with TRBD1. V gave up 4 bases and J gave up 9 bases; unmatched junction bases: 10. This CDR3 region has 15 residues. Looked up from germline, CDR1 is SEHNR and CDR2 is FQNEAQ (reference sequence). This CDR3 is CASSYIGTGIREQFF. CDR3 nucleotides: TGTGCCAGCAGCTACATAGGGACAGGGATTCGTGAGCAGTTCTTC.

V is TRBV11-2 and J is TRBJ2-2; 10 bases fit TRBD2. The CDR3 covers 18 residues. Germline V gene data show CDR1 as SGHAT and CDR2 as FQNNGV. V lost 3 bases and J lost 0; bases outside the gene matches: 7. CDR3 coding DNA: TGTGCCAGCAGCTTCTCTAGCGGGAGCAGAGCGAACACCGGGGAGCTGTTTTTT. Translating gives CASSFSSGSRANTGELFF.

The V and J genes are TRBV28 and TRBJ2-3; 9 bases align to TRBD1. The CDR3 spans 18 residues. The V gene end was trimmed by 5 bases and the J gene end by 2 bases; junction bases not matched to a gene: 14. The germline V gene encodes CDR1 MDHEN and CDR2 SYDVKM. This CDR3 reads CASSTPFSTGGDTDTQYF. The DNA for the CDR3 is TGTGCCAGCAGTACTCCCTTCTCGACAGGGGGGGACACAGATACGCAGTATTTT.

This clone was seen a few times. CDR3 sequence reads: CASSLESGYGYTF. The DNA for the CDR3 is TGTGCCAGCAGCTTAGAGTCGGGGTATGGCTACACCTTC. The rearrangement uses TRBV7-9 and TRBJ1-2; D remains unclear. The CDR3 covers 13 residues. V was trimmed by 1 base and J by 5 bases, leaving 8 bases between them. Germline loops: CDR1 SEHNR, CDR2 FQNEAQ (reference sequence). Variable domain in full (rest from reference TRBV7-9 and TRBJ1-2): DTGVSQNPRHKITKRGQNVTFRCDPISEHNRLYWYRQTLGQGPEFLTYFQNEAQLEKSRLLSDRFSAERPKGSFSTLEIQRTEQGDSAMYLCASSLESGYGYTFGSGTRLTVV.